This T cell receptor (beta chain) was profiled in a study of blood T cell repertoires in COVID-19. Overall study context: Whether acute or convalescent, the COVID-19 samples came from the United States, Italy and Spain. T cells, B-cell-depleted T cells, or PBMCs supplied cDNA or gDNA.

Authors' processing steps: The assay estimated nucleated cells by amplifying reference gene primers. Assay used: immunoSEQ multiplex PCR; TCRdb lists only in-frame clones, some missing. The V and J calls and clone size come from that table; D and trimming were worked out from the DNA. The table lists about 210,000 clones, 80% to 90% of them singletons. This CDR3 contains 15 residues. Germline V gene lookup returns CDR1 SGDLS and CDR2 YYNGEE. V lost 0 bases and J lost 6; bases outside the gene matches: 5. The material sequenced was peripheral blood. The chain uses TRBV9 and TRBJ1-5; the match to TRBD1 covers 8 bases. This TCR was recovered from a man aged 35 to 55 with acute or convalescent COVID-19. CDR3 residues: CASSVEAGGSQPQHF. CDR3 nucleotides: TGTGCCAGCAGCGTAGAGGCAGGGGGCAGTCAGCCCCAGCATTTT. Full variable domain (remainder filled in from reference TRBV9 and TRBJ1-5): DSGVTQTPKHLITATGQRVTLRCSPRSGDLSVYWYQQSLDQGLQFLIQYYNGEERAKGNILERFSAQQFPDLHSELNLSSLELGDSALYFCASSVEAGGSQPQHFGDGTRLSIL.